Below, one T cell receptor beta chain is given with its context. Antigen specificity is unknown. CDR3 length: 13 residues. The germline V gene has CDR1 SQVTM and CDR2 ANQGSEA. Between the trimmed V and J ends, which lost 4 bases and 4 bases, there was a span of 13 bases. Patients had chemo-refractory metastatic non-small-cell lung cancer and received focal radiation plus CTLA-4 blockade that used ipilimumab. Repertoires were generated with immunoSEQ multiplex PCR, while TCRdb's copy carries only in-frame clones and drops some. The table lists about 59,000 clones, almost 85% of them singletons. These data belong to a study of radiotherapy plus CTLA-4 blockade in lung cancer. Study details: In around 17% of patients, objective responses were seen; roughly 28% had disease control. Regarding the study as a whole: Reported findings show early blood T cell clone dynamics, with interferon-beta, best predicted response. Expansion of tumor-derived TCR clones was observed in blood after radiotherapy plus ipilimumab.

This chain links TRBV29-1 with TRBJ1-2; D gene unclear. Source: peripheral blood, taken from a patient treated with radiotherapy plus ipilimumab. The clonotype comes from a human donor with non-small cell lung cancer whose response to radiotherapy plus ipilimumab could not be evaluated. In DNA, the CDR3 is TGCAGCGTTGCCCACGGTTCCCGCTATGGCTACACCTTC. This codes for CSVAHGSRYGYTF. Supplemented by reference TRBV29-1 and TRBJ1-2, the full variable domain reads SAVISQKPSRDICQRGTSLTIQCQVDSQVTMMFWYRQQPGQSLTLIATANQGSEATYESGFVIDKFPISRPNLTFSTLTVSNMSPEDSSIYLCSVAHGSRYGYTFGSGTRLTVV.